A selection of T cell receptor beta chains follows, all from one sample in a study of circulating and synovial CD4+ cells in juvenile arthritis. Only in-frame clones appear in the TCRdb table, and some are missing; sequencing was by immunoSEQ multiplex PCR. The sample contains tens of thousands of clones, approximately 94% of which appear only once. The sample consisted of CD4+ T cells from blood. All receptors derive from a human donor with juvenile idiopathic arthritis. The CDR3 runs from the conserved cysteine through the conserved F or W. The D gene is left open where the match is weak. For some rows the clone size is stated as once, few or many, or as a class when expanded; others skip it.

D gene: .; V gene: TRBV4-3; J gene: TRBJ1-2; clone size: .; CDR3 length: 14; CDR3 DNA: TGCGCCAGCAGCCAAGAGAGGGGGTACTATGGCTACACCTTC; CDR3 protein: CASSQERGYYGYTF
D gene: .; V gene: TRBV10-3; J gene: TRBJ2-7; clone size: .; CDR3 length: 11; CDR3 DNA: TGTGCCATCAGTGAAGCGAACGAGCAGTACTTC; CDR3 protein: CAISEANEQYF
D gene: .; V gene: TRBV11-3; J gene: TRBJ1-4; clone size: .; CDR3 length: 13; CDR3 DNA: TGTGCCAGCAGCTCTCAGGGGAATGAAAAACTGTTTTTT; CDR3 protein: CASSSQGNEKLFF
D gene: TRBD1; V gene: TRBV7-2; J gene: TRBJ1-6; clone size: .; CDR3 length: 16; CDR3 DNA: TGTGCCAGCAGCCTCCGGGACAGGGTCTATAATTCACCCCTCCACTTT; CDR3 protein: CASSLRDRVYNSPLHF
D gene: .; V gene: TRBV5-4; J gene: TRBJ1-1; clone size: .; CDR3 length: 17; CDR3 DNA: TGTGCCAGCAGCCCGGACGCCTACCGGGGGGTGAACACTGAAGCTTTCTTT; CDR3 protein: CASSPDAYRGVNTEAFF
D gene: .; V gene: TRBV5-8; J gene: TRBJ1-5; clone size: .; CDR3 length: 12; CDR3 DNA: TGTGCCAGTAAAAACTTCAATCAGCCCCAGCATTTT; CDR3 protein: CASKNFNQPQHF
D gene: .; V gene: TRBV11-2; J gene: TRBJ1-5; clone size: .; CDR3 length: 15; CDR3 DNA: TGTGCCAGCAGTTCTGACGGGTTTAGCAATCAGCCCCAGCATTTT; CDR3 protein: CASSSDGFSNQPQHF
D gene: TRBD2; V gene: TRBV5-1; J gene: TRBJ2-3; clone size: .; CDR3 length: 14; CDR3 DNA: TGCGCCAGCAGCACGGGGGGGAGCACAGATACGCAGTATTTT; CDR3 protein: CASSTGGSTDTQYF
D gene: TRBD1; V gene: TRBV28; J gene: TRBJ1-6; clone size: .; CDR3 length: 14; CDR3 DNA: TGTGCCAGCAGAGTGGGACAGGGTGGTTCACCCCTCCACTTT; CDR3 protein: CASRVGQGGSPLHF
D gene: TRBD1; V gene: TRBV18; J gene: TRBJ2-7; clone size: few; CDR3 length: 14; CDR3 DNA: TGTGCCAGCTCACCTGGACAGGGCTCCTACGAGCAGTACTTC; CDR3 protein: CASSPGQGSYEQYF
D gene: TRBD1; V gene: TRBV19; J gene: TRBJ1-1; clone size: .; CDR3 length: 13; CDR3 DNA: TGTGCCAGTACCCTCCTACAGGGGACTGAAGCTTTCTTT; CDR3 protein: CASTLLQGTEAFF
D gene: TRBD1; V gene: TRBV4-3; J gene: TRBJ2-7; clone size: .; CDR3 length: 15; CDR3 DNA: TGCGCCAGCAGCCAAGATTGGACAGGGGGCTACGAGCAGTACTTC; CDR3 protein: CASSQDWTGGYEQYF
D gene: TRBD2; V gene: TRBV7-3; J gene: TRBJ2-1; clone size: few; CDR3 length: 15; CDR3 DNA: TGTGCCAGCAGCTTCGGGGCTAGCGGGGCCCTTGAGCAGTTCTTC; CDR3 protein: CASSFGASGALEQFF
D gene: .; V gene: TRBV7-9; J gene: TRBJ1-2; clone size: .; CDR3 length: 16; CDR3 DNA: TGTGCCAGCAGCTTAGCGGGGGCCAGCCCGGCGAGGGGCTACACCTTC; CDR3 protein: CASSLAGASPARGYTF
D gene: TRBD1; V gene: TRBV6-1; J gene: TRBJ2-2; clone size: .; CDR3 length: 14; CDR3 DNA: TGTGCCAGCACCCATACGACAGGGTCCGGGGAGCTGTTTTTT; CDR3 protein: CASTHTTGSGELFF
D gene: .; V gene: TRBV21-1; J gene: TRBJ2-1; clone size: .; CDR3 length: 16; CDR3 DNA: TGTGCCAGCAGCCCCCCGCCCCCAGGGCCGTACAATGAGCAGTTCTTC; CDR3 protein: CASSPPPPGPYNEQFF
D gene: TRBD1; V gene: TRBV30; J gene: TRBJ2-2; clone size: .; CDR3 length: 14; CDR3 DNA: TGTGCCTGGAGGGACAGGGGCGGCACCGGGGAGCTGTTTTTT; CDR3 protein: CAWRDRGGTGELFF
D gene: .; V gene: TRBV7-2; J gene: TRBJ1-1; clone size: .; CDR3 length: 13; CDR3 DNA: TGTGCCAGCAGCTTAGTAGGAGGGAATGAAGCTTTCTTT; CDR3 protein: CASSLVGGNEAFF
D gene: TRBD2; V gene: TRBV7-9; J gene: TRBJ2-3; clone size: .; CDR3 length: 16; CDR3 DNA: TGTGCCAGCAGCTTGACGCTAGCGGGGGACACAGATACGCAGTATTTT; CDR3 protein: CASSLTLAGDTDTQYF
D gene: .; V gene: TRBV7-2; J gene: TRBJ1-3; clone size: .; CDR3 length: 17; CDR3 DNA: .; CDR3 protein: CASSLFGGGTTGNTTYF
D gene: .; V gene: TRBV6-1; J gene: TRBJ1-2; clone size: .; CDR3 length: 14; CDR3 DNA: TGTGCCAGCAGTGAAGCAGGGAGGGGGAATGGCTACACCTTC; CDR3 protein: CASSEAGRGNGYTF
D gene: TRBD1; V gene: TRBV5-1; J gene: TRBJ2-7; clone size: .; CDR3 length: 14; CDR3 DNA: TGCGCCAGCAGCTATAAAGGGGGCAAGGACGAGCAGTACTTC; CDR3 protein: CASSYKGGKDEQYF
D gene: TRBD2; V gene: TRBV11-1; J gene: TRBJ2-3; clone size: .; CDR3 length: 17; CDR3 DNA: TGTGCCAGCAGCTCCCCAGGGGGACTAGCTAACACAGATACGCAGTATTTT; CDR3 protein: CASSSPGGLANTDTQYF